The 2 T cell receptor beta chains presented below share a single source sample, sequenced in a study of molecular identifiers for immune sequencing clone quantification. TCRdb used MiXCR to reprocess the PCR reads, holding one entry per CDR3 protein. The sample has about 640,000 distinct CDR3 sequences, 15% to 20% seen once. The sample was naive CD8+ T cells from blood, with Jurkat cell RNA spiked in. Subset noted: FACS-sorted CD8+CD4-CCR7+CD45RA+ naive T cells. These receptors originate from a human donor in good health. Some libraries in this study had Jurkat cell RNA spiked in.

This clonotype was recorded many times. V usage is TRBV7-3 and J usage is TRBJ2-1; 9 nucleotides match TRBD2. The junction had 10 bases not matched to a gene; V was cut back by 0 bases and J by 4 bases. CDR1 SGHTA and CDR2 FQGTGA come from the germline V gene. This CDR3 spans 18 amino acids. In DNA form, the CDR3 reads TGTGCCAGCAGCTTAACCGGACTAGCGAGTCATCCTTACAATGAGCAGTTCTTC. Translated, it gives CASSLTGLASHPYNEQFF.

This clonotype was recorded many times. The chain uses TRBV20-1 and TRBJ2-7; TRBD2 agrees at 11 bases. The CDR3 length is 14 residues. Germline V gives CDR1 DFQATT, CDR2 SNEGSKA (reference sequence). J was trimmed by 4 bases and V by 6 bases; bases with no gene match: 8. The CDR3 nucleotides read TGCAGTGCGCGGGGACTAGCGGAGGGGTACGAGCAGTACTTC. This translates into CSARGLAEGYEQYF.